The clone carrying this TCR beta chain has a handful of counts. This entry belongs to a study of beta chain features in type 1 diabetes. The length of the CDR3 is 15 residues. Germline V gene data show CDR1 as MGHRA and CDR2 as YSYEKL. V was trimmed by 4 bases and J by 1 base, leaving 11 bases between them. Expressed TCRB transcripts were sequenced because the isolated RNA had all been reverse transcribed beforehand. TCRdb's table, derived via immunoSEQ multiplex PCR, lists solely in-frame clones and lacks some. The sample records roughly 500,000 clones, over 25% being singletons. Input material: naive CD4+ T cells from blood. This sequence was found in a man between 18 and 29 years old in good health. The chain joins TRBV4-1 to TRBJ2-1; D is unresolved. Here the CDR3 reads CASSLGRLSYNEQFF. The CDR3 DNA reads TGCGCCAGCAGCCTGGGCCGGCTTTCCTACAATGAGCAGTTCTTC.